This TCR beta chain stems from a study of lymphopenia after photon versus proton radiotherapy. This CDR3 has 15 residues. V gave up 4 bases and J gave up 1 base, with 10 bases separating them. Germline CDR1 and CDR2: SEHNR and FQNEAQ (reference sequence). Details on this clone: Its antigen remains unknown.

Only in-frame clones appear in the TCRdb table, and some are missing; sequencing was by immunoSEQ multiplex PCR. There are 150,000 to 200,000 clones in the sample; around nine tenths occur only once, and around 4.6% lies in the top ten. Study-wide results and caveats: Proton therapy kept repertoires fairly stable, unlike photons, which gained effector/memory cells. Survival link was tested only in deceased patients; proton benefit remains a possibility.

The sequence was collected from a man in his forties or fifties with gastric cancer. Specimen: peripheral blood, collected from a patient treated with photon-based radiotherapy. This chain connects TRBV7-9 to TRBJ2-2; D possibly corresponds to TRBD1 (7 bases). The CDR3 region has the DNA TGTGCCAGCAGCTGGGGGGACAGGAACACCGGGGAGCTGTTTTTT. Amino acid sequence: CASSWGDRNTGELFF.